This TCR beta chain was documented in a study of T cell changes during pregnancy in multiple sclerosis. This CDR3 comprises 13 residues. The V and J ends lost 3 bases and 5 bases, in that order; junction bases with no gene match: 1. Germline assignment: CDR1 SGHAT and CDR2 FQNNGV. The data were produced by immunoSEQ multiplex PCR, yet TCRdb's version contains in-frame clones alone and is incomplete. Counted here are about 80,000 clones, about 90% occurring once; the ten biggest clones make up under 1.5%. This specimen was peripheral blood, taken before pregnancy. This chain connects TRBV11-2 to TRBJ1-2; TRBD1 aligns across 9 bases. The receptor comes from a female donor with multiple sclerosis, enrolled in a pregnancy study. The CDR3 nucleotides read TGTGCCAGCAGCTTCGGACAGGGGTATGGCTACACCTTC. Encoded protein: CASSFGQGYGYTF.